These T cell receptor beta chains were read from a single sample in a study of early T cells in non-severe SARS-CoV-2 infection. MiXCR, applied by TCRdb to the 5' RACE reads, yields one record per CDR3 protein. The repertoire holds about 64,000 distinct CDR3 sequences, about 11% seen once, with approximately 3% in the top ten. The sequenced sample was whole blood, obtained at baseline. These receptors were collected from an adult who was a healthcare worker with PCR-confirmed SARS-CoV-2 infection or an uninfected control (not recorded which). Both conserved end residues are part of each CDR3. A D gene is named only where the DNA matches it firmly. Size tells how often a clone was seen (once, few, many) or the class of an expanded clone, and some rows leave it out.

J | D | V | size | DNA | CDR3
TRBJ2-1 | . | TRBV20-1 | . | TGCAGTGCTAGGGACCGAAGCGGAGGCTCCTACAATGAGCAGTTCTTC | CSARDRSGGSYNEQFF
TRBJ1-1 | . | TRBV29-1 | many | TGCAGCGTTGAGTTCAAGAACACTGAAGCTTTCTTT | CSVEFKNTEAFF
TRBJ2-3 | TRBD2 | TRBV19 | many | TGTGCCAGTAGGGGGGGACTAGCGGGGCCGAATACGCAGTATTTT | CASRGGLAGPNTQYF
TRBJ2-7 | . | TRBV14 | . | TGTGCCAGCAGCCAAAATCCAGACGCGAGCTCCTACGAGCAGTACTTC | CASSQNPDASSYEQYF
TRBJ2-7 | TRBD1 | TRBV3-1 | . | TGTGCCAGCACCCCCGGGACAGGCGGCTACGAGCAGTACTTC | CASTPGTGGYEQYF
TRBJ2-7 | TRBD2 | TRBV20-1 | . | TGCAGTCCCCGACTAGCGGGGCCCCGCGAGCAGTACTTC | CSPRLAGPREQYF
TRBJ2-1 | TRBD2 | TRBV4-3 | . | TGCGCCAGCAGCCCTGGACTAGCGTCGAGCTCCTACAATGAGCAGTTCTTC | CASSPGLASSSYNEQFF
TRBJ1-2 | . | TRBV3-1 | . | TGTGCCAGCAGCCAACCGCAGGGGAAGGGCTACACCTTC | CASSQPQGKGYTF
TRBJ1-2 | . | TRBV12-3/TRBV12-4 | few | TGTGCCAGCAGCCCCGGACTCTATGGCTACACCTTC | CASSPGLYGYTF
TRBJ1-1 | . | TRBV10-3 | . | TGTGCCATCAGTGACCCCCAGGGAGGGGGAAACACTGAAGCTTTCTTT | CAISDPQGGGNTEAFF
TRBJ2-7 | . | TRBV11-2 | . | TGTGCCAGCAGCTTAGGAGAAAGGGACTACGAGCAGTACTTC | CASSLGERDYEQYF
TRBJ1-1 | . | TRBV7-8 | . | TGTGCCAGCAACATGAGAAGAGACACTATGAACACTGAAGCTTTCTTT | CASNMRRDTMNTEAFF
TRBJ1-2 | . | TRBV9 | . | TGTGCCAGCAGCGTAGAGGATCGACTTTATGGCTACACCTTC | CASSVEDRLYGYTF
TRBJ2-5 | . | TRBV12-3/TRBV12-4 | many | TGTGCCAGCAGTTATACGTTGGAGACCCAGTACTTC | CASSYTLETQYF
TRBJ1-4 | TRBD1 | TRBV18 | few | TGTGCCAGCTCACCGGGACAGAGTGAAGGACTGTTTTTT | CASSPGQSEGLFF
TRBJ2-2 | TRBD1 | TRBV10-2 | medium-sized | TGCGCCAGCAGTCCGACAGGGAATCTCGGGGAGCTGTTTTTT | CASSPTGNLGELFF
TRBJ2-7 | . | TRBV12-3/TRBV12-4 | many | TGTGCCAGCAGTTCTATAGGACTTTCCTACGAGCAGTACTTC | CASSSIGLSYEQYF
TRBJ1-1 | . | TRBV29-1 | . | TGCAGCGTTGGCTCAGGGTCTTTCACTGAAGCTTTCTTT | CSVGSGSFTEAFF
TRBJ1-1 | . | TRBV5-1 | many | TGCGCCAGCAGCTTCGAGGGGCCGGGCACTGAAGCTTTCTTT | CASSFEGPGTEAFF
TRBJ1-2 | TRBD1 | TRBV20-1 | . | TGCAGTGCTAGGGACCCAGACAGGGCTCGCTACACCTTC | CSARDPDRARYTF
TRBJ2-7 | . | TRBV9 | many | TGTGCCAGCAGCGTAGGAGGAATGAGGAGTAGCGAGCAGTACTTC | CASSVGGMRSSEQYF
TRBJ2-4 | TRBD1 | TRBV27 | many | TGTGCCAGCAGTTCAAGGACAGGGGATAACATTCAGTACTTC | CASSSRTGDNIQYF
TRBJ2-1 | . | TRBV5-1 | few | TGCGCCAGCAATTCCCTAGCCTCCAATGAGCAGTTCTTC | CASNSLASNEQFF
TRBJ1-2 | . | TRBV11-3 | few | TGTGCCAGCAGCTTAGTTATAGCATTAGCTGGCTACACCTTC | CASSLVIALAGYTF
TRBJ2-5 | . | TRBV3-1 | many | TGTGCCAGCAGCCAAGTAGTAGAGACCCAGTACTTC | CASSQVVETQYF
TRBJ2-7 | . | TRBV6-5 | few | TGTGCCACCCGACCGGGATCCGGCTCCTACGAGCAGTACTTC | CATRPGSGSYEQYF
TRBJ1-4 | . | TRBV29-1 | . | TGCAGCGTTGCCCAGGCTAATGAAAAACTGTTTTTT | CSVAQANEKLFF
TRBJ2-3 | . | TRBV7-9 | . | TGTGCCAGCAGCCTGGACGGATACACAGATACGCAGTATTTT | CASSLDGYTDTQYF
TRBJ2-3 | TRBD2 | TRBV9 | once | TGTGCCAGCAGCGTAGGTAGCGGGAGCACAGATACGCAGTATTTT | CASSVGSGSTDTQYF
TRBJ1-1 | . | TRBV4-3 | . | TGCGCCAGCAGCCAAGCCGGATTGATGAACACTGAAGCTTTCTTT | CASSQAGLMNTEAFF
TRBJ1-2 | . | TRBV7-9 | . | TGTGCCAGCAGCTTCGATAACTATGGCTACACCTTC | CASSFDNYGYTF
TRBJ1-2 | TRBD1 | TRBV20-1 | few | TGCAGTGCTAGTCAGGGGGCTAACTATGGCTACACCTTC | CSASQGANYGYTF
TRBJ1-1 | . | TRBV7-2 | few | TGTGCCAGCAGCTTACTGCCGCCAGGGTCTGGCACTGAAGCTTTCTTT | CASSLLPPGSGTEAFF
TRBJ2-2 | . | TRBV19 | . | TGTGCCAGTAGTATCGGACAGACCACCACCGGGGAGCTGTTTTTT | CASSIGQTTTGELFF
TRBJ1-1 | . | TRBV30 | . | TGTGCCTGGAGTGACTCGGCTGGCTACACTGAAGCTTTCTTT | CAWSDSAGYTEAFF
TRBJ2-7 | . | TRBV20-1 | few | TGCAGTGTCCTAGGGGACTCCTCCTACGAGCAGTACTTC | CSVLGDSSYEQYF
TRBJ2-5 | . | TRBV20-1 | few | TGCAGTGCTAGGGGAGACAGGCTAGAGACCCAGTACTTC | CSARGDRLETQYF
TRBJ2-7 | TRBD2 | TRBV20-1 | many | TGCAGTGCTAGCGGGGGGGGTATCACTACCTACGAGCAGTACTTC | CSASGGGITTYEQYF
TRBJ1-2 | . | TRBV5-1 | few | TGCGCCAGCAGCTTGGGGCAGGGCCGGTATGGCTACACCTTC | CASSLGQGRYGYTF